These T cell receptor beta chains were read from a single sample in a study of cytomegalovirus exposure and HLA in healthy donors. The method was immunoSEQ multiplex PCR; TCRdb's version includes in-frame clones alone and lacks a portion of them. This table has 85,000 to 95,000 clones, roughly 63% appearing once. What was sequenced was PBMCs. The receptors stem from a woman aged 30 to 39 in good health and CMV-seronegative. The CDR3 runs from the conserved cysteine through the conserved F or W. The D gene is left open where the match is weak. Not every row has a clone size; where given, it reads once, few, many or a size class.

d_gene: .
j_gene: TRBJ1-1
abundance: .
v_gene: TRBV6-5
CDR3aa: CASTYMGASTEAFF
CDR3nt: TGTGCCAGCACCTACATGGGGGCCAGCACTGAAGCTTTCTTT

d_gene: .
j_gene: TRBJ2-3
abundance: .
v_gene: TRBV27
CDR3aa: CASSVGIGDTQYF
CDR3nt: TGTGCCAGCAGCGTCGGGATTGGAGATACGCAGTATTTT

d_gene: .
j_gene: TRBJ1-2
abundance: .
v_gene: TRBV5-1
CDR3aa: CASSKDSYGYTF
CDR3nt: TGCGCCAGCAGCAAAGACAGCTATGGCTACACCTTC

d_gene: .
j_gene: TRBJ1-5
abundance: .
v_gene: TRBV7-6
CDR3aa: CASSLEAGHQPQHF
CDR3nt: TGTGCCAGCAGCTTAGAGGCAGGGCATCAGCCCCAGCATTTT

d_gene: TRBD2
j_gene: TRBJ2-3
abundance: .
v_gene: TRBV2
CDR3aa: CASSELAGSDTQYF
CDR3nt: TGTGCCAGCAGTGAGCTAGCGGGGTCAGATACGCAGTATTTT

d_gene: TRBD2
j_gene: TRBJ2-2
abundance: .
v_gene: TRBV10-3
CDR3aa: CAISEGSGGNTGELFF
CDR3nt: TGTGCCATCAGTGAAGGTAGCGGGGGGAACACCGGGGAGCTGTTTTTT

d_gene: TRBD1
j_gene: TRBJ2-7
abundance: .
v_gene: TRBV5-6
CDR3aa: CASSLAGGSYEQYF
CDR3nt: TGTGCCAGCAGCTTGGCAGGGGGCTCCTACGAGCAGTACTTC

d_gene: TRBD1
j_gene: TRBJ1-2
abundance: once
v_gene: TRBV29-1
CDR3aa: CSVGGQGAGGYTF
CDR3nt: TGCAGCGTTGGGGGACAGGGGGCGGGTGGCTACACCTTC

d_gene: TRBD1
j_gene: TRBJ1-5
abundance: .
v_gene: TRBV2
CDR3aa: CASTDRQGGGNQPQHF
CDR3nt: TGTGCCAGCACCGACCGACAGGGGGGCGGCAATCAGCCCCAGCATTTT

d_gene: TRBD2
j_gene: TRBJ2-1
abundance: .
v_gene: TRBV7-9
CDR3aa: CASSFTSGGYNEQFF
CDR3nt: TGTGCCAGCAGCTTCACTAGCGGGGGCTACAATGAGCAGTTCTTC

d_gene: TRBD1
j_gene: TRBJ1-6
abundance: .
v_gene: TRBV2
CDR3aa: CASSGDRVSYNSPLHF
CDR3nt: TGTGCCAGCAGTGGAGACAGGGTGTCCTATAATTCACCCCTCCACTTT

d_gene: .
j_gene: TRBJ2-3
abundance: .
v_gene: TRBV7-2
CDR3aa: CASSLQAYTDTQYF
CDR3nt: TGTGCCAGCAGCTTACAGGCGTACACAGATACGCAGTATTTT

d_gene: .
j_gene: TRBJ2-7
abundance: .
v_gene: TRBV5-6
CDR3aa: CASSLAGKYEQYF
CDR3nt: TGTGCCAGCAGCTTGGCAGGGAAGTACGAGCAGTACTTC

d_gene: TRBD1
j_gene: TRBJ2-7
abundance: few
v_gene: TRBV19
CDR3aa: CASSSPTGGLIEQYF
CDR3nt: TGTGCCAGTAGTAGCCCGACAGGGGGTTTGATCGAGCAGTACTTC

d_gene: TRBD2
j_gene: TRBJ2-3
abundance: few
v_gene: TRBV4-2
CDR3aa: CASSQGTSGVRGDTQYF
CDR3nt: TGTGCCAGCAGCCAAGGGACTAGCGGGGTCAGGGGAGATACGCAGTATTTT

d_gene: .
j_gene: TRBJ1-2
abundance: once
v_gene: TRBV19
CDR3aa: CASSIDRRGYTF
CDR3nt: TGTGCCAGTAGTATCGACAGAAGAGGCTACACCTTC

d_gene: TRBD1
j_gene: TRBJ1-1
abundance: .
v_gene: TRBV9
CDR3aa: CASSPGTGVLGDTEAFF
CDR3nt: TGTGCCAGCAGCCCTGGGACAGGGGTTCTTGGGGACACTGAAGCTTTCTTT

d_gene: TRBD2
j_gene: TRBJ2-5
abundance: .
v_gene: TRBV11-2
CDR3aa: CASSFTGGRETQYF
CDR3nt: TGTGCCAGCAGCTTTACGGGAGGGAGGGAGACCCAGTACTTC

d_gene: TRBD2
j_gene: TRBJ2-1
abundance: .
v_gene: TRBV28
CDR3aa: CASMTSGPNNEQFF
CDR3nt: TGTGCCAGCATGACTAGCGGTCCAAACAATGAGCAGTTCTTC

d_gene: .
j_gene: TRBJ2-5
abundance: once
v_gene: TRBV19
CDR3aa: CASSTPYEETQYF
CDR3nt: TGTGCCAGTAGTACCCCCTATGAAGAGACCCAGTACTTC

d_gene: .
j_gene: TRBJ2-1
abundance: few
v_gene: TRBV4-2
CDR3aa: CASSQGRGGVFNEQFF
CDR3nt: TGTGCCAGCAGCCAAGGGAGGGGGGGCGTCTTCAATGAGCAGTTCTTC

d_gene: TRBD1
j_gene: TRBJ2-3
abundance: .
v_gene: TRBV5-6
CDR3aa: CASSLPGTGATDTQYF
CDR3nt: TGTGCCAGCAGCTTGCCTGGGACAGGGGCCACAGATACGCAGTATTTT

d_gene: .
j_gene: TRBJ1-1
abundance: few
v_gene: TRBV6-1
CDR3aa: CASSEIGVGGDMNTEAFF
CDR3nt: TGTGCCAGCAGTGAAATAGGGGTCGGGGGTGATATGAACACTGAAGCTTTCTTT

d_gene: TRBD2
j_gene: TRBJ2-2
abundance: .
v_gene: TRBV5-1
CDR3aa: CASSLEGLAVGELFF
CDR3nt: TGCGCCAGCAGCTTGGAGGGACTAGCGGTGGGGGAGCTGTTTTTT